The source of this TCR beta chain is a study of early T cells in non-severe SARS-CoV-2 infection. Study in general: Chains were unpaired, as sequencing was done on bulk RNA from unsorted whole blood.

In TCRdb, the 5' RACE reads were re-called with MiXCR into one record per CDR3 protein. The sample has 50,000 to 85,000 distinct CDR3 sequences; 9.1% are singletons. Ten or more counts support this clonotype. The antigen is not known. With V trimmed by 4 bases and J by 7 bases, 11 bases remained unmatched. This CDR3 has 16 amino acids. Overall study results and limits: In VDJdb matching, anti-spike CD8 responses were favored while private and CD4 specificities went missing.

This TCR was sampled from an adult who was a healthcare worker with PCR-confirmed SARS-CoV-2 infection or an uninfected control (not recorded which). Sequences were obtained from whole blood. This sequence joins TRBV12-3 or TRBV12-4 and TRBJ2-1, with 9 bases aligning to TRBD2. CDR3 in DNA: TGTGCCAGCAGTTCCCCTCAGCGGGGGGCTGGGAATGAGCAGTTCTTC. Its translation is CASSSPQRGAGNEQFF.